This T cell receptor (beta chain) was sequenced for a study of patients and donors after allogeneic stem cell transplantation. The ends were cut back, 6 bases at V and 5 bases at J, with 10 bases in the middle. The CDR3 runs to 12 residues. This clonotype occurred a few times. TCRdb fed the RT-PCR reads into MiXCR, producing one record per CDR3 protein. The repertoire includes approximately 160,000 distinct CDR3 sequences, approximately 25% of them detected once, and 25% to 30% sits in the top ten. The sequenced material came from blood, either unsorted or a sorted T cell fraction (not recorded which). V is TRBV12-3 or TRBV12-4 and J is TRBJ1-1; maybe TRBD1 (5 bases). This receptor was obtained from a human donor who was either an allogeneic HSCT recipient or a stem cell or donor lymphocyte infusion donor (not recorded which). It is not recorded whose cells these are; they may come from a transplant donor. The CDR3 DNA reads TGTGCCAGCAGCTCGGGGGAAACTGAAGCTTTCTTT. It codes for CASSSGETEAFF.